Each of the 4 T cell receptor beta chains below was sequenced from the same sample in a study of a mutant IDH1 vaccine in newly diagnosed glioma. Documented time point: baseline, week 1 (first vaccination visit). Treatment in this sample: pre-vaccination baseline after standard-of-care therapy. The table came from immunoSEQ multiplex PCR; TCRdb's copy has only in-frame clones and leaves some out. The data contain about 88,000 clones, over 75% of them singletons. The specimen comprised PBMCs, sampled from a glioma patient treated with radiotherapy, temozolomide or both. The source is a man in his forties with glioma. Some clones in this sample may be carry-over from other donors' samples.

This clone was picked up one time. The chain recombines TRBV19 with TRBJ1-6; D possibly corresponds to TRBD1 (5 bases). Germline V lookup: CDR1 LNHDA, CDR2 SQIVND (reference sequence). CDR3 length equals 13 residues. V was trimmed by 3 bases and J by 10 bases, leaving 10 bases between them. CDR3 region: CASSIQGTSPLHF. DNA for the CDR3: TGTGCCAGTAGTATTCAGGGAACATCACCCCTCCACTTT.

The chain employs TRBV19 and TRBJ1-1; no definite D call. Trimming removed 3 bases at V and 6 bases at J, with 11 bases between. The CDR3 is made up of 13 amino acids. CDR1 and CDR2 (germline): LNHDA, SQIVND (reference sequence). In DNA form, the CDR3 reads TGTGCCAGTAGTATTAGCGTCAGCTCTGAAGCTTTCTTT. This encodes CASSISVSSEAFF.

This clone has just one count. The rearrangement uses TRBV5-8 and TRBJ1-3; D unclear. The CDR3 is 14 residues long. Trimming stripped 2 bases from V and 2 bases from J, with 8 bases between. Germline V gene data show CDR1 as SGHTS and CDR2 as YDEGEE. Here the CDR3 DNA reads TGTGCCAGCAGCTTCGCATACACTGGAAACACCATATATTTT. This translates into CASSFAYTGNTIYF. The full variable domain, its missing parts supplied by reference TRBV5-8 and TRBJ1-3, is EAGVTQSPTHLIKTRGQQATLRCSPISGHTSVYWYQQALGLGLQFLLWYDEGEERNRGNFPPRFSGRQFPNYSSELNVNALELEDSALYLCASSFAYTGNTIYFGEGSWLTVV.

This clone was seen a few times. The chain has TRBV21-1 and TRBJ2-7; the table's D gene call, TRBD2, was not cross checked with the DNA. TRBV21-1 is annotated as a pseudogene. The CDR3 runs 15 residues. This chain's CDR3 is CASSGLADRSYEQYF. The CDR3 nucleotides read TGTGCCAGCAGTGGACTAGCTGACAGATCCTACGAGCAGTACTTC.